Reported below is one T cell receptor (beta chain). Each participant's cohort was designated according to participant-reported clinical history. This entry is derived from a study of blood T cell repertoires in COVID-19. V was shortened by 1 base and J by 5 bases, with 11 bases between the two germline ends. Germline V CDR1 and CDR2: LNHDA, SQIVND (reference sequence). The CDR3 has 14 residues. Original analysis: Cell counts per sample came from amplifying reference gene primers. Data came from immunoSEQ multiplex PCR; TCRdb stores just in-frame clones and leaves some out. D and trimming were read from the DNA, whereas the V and J calls and clone size are those reported in that table. The sample consists of approximately 230,000 clones, 75% to 95% of them appearing once.

This sequence originates from a woman aged 18-35 years who had recovered from COVID-19. V is TRBV19 and J is TRBJ2-5, with TRBD1 as a possible D gene (6 bases). The sample taken for sequencing was PBMCs or T cells enriched from blood (not recorded which). Here the CDR3 reads CASSIVGGWETQYF. DNA of the CDR3: TGTGCCAGTAGTATAGTAGGGGGTTGGGAGACCCAGTACTTC. Complete variable domain (other parts from reference TRBV19 and TRBJ2-5): DGGITQSPKYLFRKEGQNVTLSCEQNLNHDAMYWYRQDPGQGLRLIYYSQIVNDFQKGDIAEGYSVSREKKESFPLTVTSAQKNPTAFYLCASSIVGGWETQYFGPGTRLLVL.